Below, 19 T cell receptor beta chains from the same sample are listed, as sequenced in a study of T cells in Graves' hyperthyroidism and ophthalmopathy. Template material for amplifying TCR beta CDR3 regions consisted of RNA transcripts. Carried out on the TCR CDR3, a first-round RT-PCR used the HTBI primer set. TCRdb redid the calling of the multiplex PCR reads with MiXCR, one entry per CDR3 protein. Among 350,000 or so distinct CDR3 sequences, about 18% were seen once, and the ten largest hold roughly 35%. The sample was blood. The receptors shown here come from a woman in her 30s with Graves' hyperthyroidism that later progressed to Graves' ophthalmopathy.

This clonotype was observed many times. This chain connects TRBV27 to TRBJ2-1; no clear D. V lost 6 bases, J lost 0 bases, and 18 bases lay in between. Germline assignment: CDR1 MNHEY and CDR2 SMNVEV (reference sequence). This CDR3 comprises 17 residues. The CDR3 DNA follows: TGTGCCAGCAGCCACAATCGACACCCGAGCTCCTACAATGAGCAGTTCTTC. Its protein product is CASSHNRHPSSYNEQFF.

This clonotype was observed a few times. This chain uses TRBV27 with TRBJ2-7, with 7 bases aligning to TRBD1. Germline CDR1 is MNHEY and CDR2 is SMNVEV (reference sequence). The CDR3 spans 14 residues. V lost 5 bases to trimming and J lost 2 bases; unmatched junction nucleotides: 6. The CDR3 DNA is TGTGCCAGCAGTGTAAGGGGGCTGACCTACGAGCAGTACTTC. This gives the protein CASSVRGLTYEQYF.

The V and J genes are TRBV12-3 or TRBV12-4 and TRBJ1-6; the match to TRBD1 covers 9 bases. The CDR3 spans 15 residues. Trimming cost V 3 bases and J 9 bases; bases outside gene matches: 6. CDR3 in amino acids: CASSFSRDRASPLHF. The CDR3 DNA is TGTGCCAGCAGTTTCTCGCGGGACAGGGCTTCACCCCTCCACTTT.

The chain recombines TRBV9 with TRBJ2-3, with no clear D. V was trimmed by 0 bases and J by 2 bases, leaving 10 bases between them. The CDR3 contains 15 residues. In germline, CDR1 is SGDLS, CDR2 YYNGEE. The CDR3 protein is CASSVDQADTDTQYF. The CDR3, as DNA: TGTGCCAGCAGCGTAGATCAAGCAGACACAGATACGCAGTATTTT. The full variable domain, with the rest looked up from reference TRBV9 and TRBJ2-3, is DSGVTQTPKHLITATGQRVTLRCSPRSGDLSVYWYQQSLDQGLQFLIQYYNGEERAKGNILERFSAQQFPDLHSELNLSSLELGDSALYFCASSVDQADTDTQYFGPGTRLTVL.

This clonotype was seen many times. The J gene is TRBJ2-5, the V gene TRBV20-1, with D possibly TRBD1 on 5 matching bases. The V gene's germline CDR1 is DFQATT and CDR2 SNEGSKA (reference sequence). The CDR3 contains 14 residues. Trimming took 0 bases from V and 4 from J, leaving 12 bases between them. CDR3 in amino acids: CSARDQGLAETQYF. The CDR3 nucleotides read TGCAGTGCTAGAGATCAGGGCCTGGCAGAGACCCAGTACTTC.

This clonotype was seen ten or more times. J is TRBJ2-5 and V is TRBV30, with TRBD1 as a possible D gene (6 bases). The CDR3 has 17 amino acids. The germline V gene has CDR1 GTSNPN and CDR2 SVGIG (reference sequence). The germline V and J ends were trimmed by 0 bases and 1 base, with 18 bases remaining between them. The CDR3 spells CAWSVPGTNDPQETQYF. For the CDR3, the DNA is TGTGCCTGGAGTGTTCCCGGGACAAATGATCCCCAAGAGACCCAGTACTTC.

There are many counts of this clonotype. This rearrangement joins TRBV12-3 or TRBV12-4 to TRBJ1-5; no definite D call. Trimming stripped 5 bases from V and 5 bases from J, with 10 bases between. The CDR3 has 13 amino acids. This CDR3 reads CASSERRDQPQHF. In nucleotides, the CDR3 is TGTGCCAGCAGTGAAAGGAGGGATCAGCCCCAGCATTTT.

This clonotype came up many times. The chain uses TRBV27 and TRBJ1-2, with TRBD1 identical over 8 bases. Germline CDR1 MNHEY, CDR2 SMNVEV (reference sequence). With 6 bases clipped from V and 4 bases from J, the junction kept 7 bases outside the gene matches. The CDR3 has 14 amino acids. This CDR3 is CASSRTGLGYGYTF. CDR3 coding DNA: TGTGCCAGCAGCCGGACAGGGCTGGGCTATGGCTACACCTTC.

This sequence joins TRBV28 and TRBJ1-2, with 9 bases aligning to TRBD1. Germline-derived CDR1 and CDR2 are MDHEN and SYDVKM. The V segment lost 3 bases and the J segment 6 bases; nucleotides outside the gene matches: 2. The CDR3 totals 13 residues. The CDR3 DNA sequence: TGTGCCAGCAGTTTTTGGACAGGGGATGGCTACACCTTC. Protein sequence: CASSFWTGDGYTF.

The gene calls are TRBV29-1 and TRBJ2-2, with TRBD1 matching 7 bases. Germline V gives CDR1 SQVTM, CDR2 ANQGSEA. Trimming at V came to 4 bases and at J to 4 bases, leaving 9 bases not matched to a gene. CDR3 length: 15 amino acids. This CDR3 reads CSVGYSGQLTGELFF. DNA of the CDR3: TGCAGCGTTGGATACTCGGGACAGCTCACCGGGGAGCTGTTTTTT.

There are many counts of this clonotype. This chain uses TRBV7-8 with TRBJ2-5; the match to TRBD2 covers 9 bases. Germline values: CDR1 SGHVS, CDR2 FQNEAQ. This CDR3 contains 15 residues. The V and J ends lost 4 bases and 3 bases, in that order; junction bases with no gene match: 6. The CDR3: CASSSRTSAKETQYF. CDR3 DNA: TGTGCCAGCAGCTCCCGGACTAGCGCAAAAGAGACCCAGTACTTC.

This clonotype was seen many times. The chain has TRBV18 and TRBJ2-1; TRBD2 agrees at 7 bases. J lost 6 bases, V lost 1 base, and 6 bases had no gene match. The germline V gene encodes CDR1 KGHSH and CDR2 LQKENI. CDR3 length: 15 residues. CDR3 coding DNA: TGTGCCAGCTCACCACGGGCGGGAGACGGCAATGAGCAGTTCTTC. It encodes CASSPRAGDGNEQFF.

This clonotype has a count of ten or more. The chain uses TRBV12-3 or TRBV12-4 and TRBJ2-4, with D uncertain. The CDR3 covers 14 residues. V dropped 5 bases and J dropped 3 bases, with 11 bases sitting between them. The CDR3: CASSPRTFKNIQYF. The CDR3 nucleotides read TGTGCCAGCAGTCCTCGGACCTTCAAAAACATTCAGTACTTC.

This clonotype was detected ten times or more. The V gene is TRBV15, the J gene TRBJ1-1; no clear D. CDR3 size: 14 residues. Germline V gene data show CDR1 as LNHNV and CDR2 as YYDKDF (reference sequence). V was shortened by 1 base and J by 1 base, with 7 bases between the two germline ends. CDR3 region: CATSRGRGNTEAFF. The CDR3 coding sequence is TGTGCCACCAGCAGAGGTCGGGGGAACACTGAAGCTTTCTTT.

This clonotype was detected many times. V is TRBV12-3 or TRBV12-4 and J is TRBJ2-1, with 9 bases that match TRBD1. The CDR3 runs to 18 residues. Trimming cost V 5 bases and J 10 bases; bases outside gene matches: 21. Written as DNA, the CDR3 is TGTGCCAGCAGTCTCTCCATCTCCGGGGACAGGGAACCCGAGGAGCAGTTCTTC. Translated: CASSLSISGDREPEEQFF.

This clonotype has a count of ten or more. The rearrangement uses TRBV2 and TRBJ2-3; D gene ambiguous. The CDR3 runs to 18 residues. With 2 bases removed from V and 0 bases from J, the gap between germline ends came to 18 bases. Germline V gene lookup returns CDR1 SNHLY and CDR2 FYNNEI. The DNA for the CDR3 is TGTGCCAGCAGTGAACGTTTAACTACCTATCTTAGCACAGATACGCAGTATTTT. It translates to CASSERLTTYLSTDTQYF.

This clonotype showed up just once. The chain is built from TRBV11-2 and TRBJ2-5; no reliable D call. CDR3 size: 16 residues. With 5 bases removed from V and 2 bases from J, the gap between germline ends came to 18 bases. Germline CDR1 SGHAT, CDR2 FQNNGV. DNA for the CDR3: TGTGCCAGCAGCCCCCGGTTGGGCATGGAACAAGAGACCCAGTACTTC. Protein product: CASSPRLGMEQETQYF. Full variable domain (rest looked up from reference TRBV11-2 and TRBJ2-5): EAGVAQSPRYKIIEKRQSVAFWCNPISGHATLYWYQQILGQGPKLLIQFQNNGVVDDSQLPKDRFSAERLKGVDSTLKIQPAKLEDSAVYLCASSPRLGMEQETQYFGPGTRLLVL.

This clonotype came up many times. The genes are TRBV5-1 and TRBJ2-1; D is perhaps TRBD2 (5 bases). This CDR3 has 15 residues. Germline V gene lookup returns CDR1 SGHRS and CDR2 YFSETQ. Trimming shortened V by 6 bases and J by 4 bases, and 17 bases separated the two germline ends. DNA of the CDR3: TGCGCCAGCACCCTCACTAGGGCGTTATACAATGAGCAGTTCTTC. Its protein product is CASTLTRALYNEQFF. Full variable domain (remainder filled in from reference TRBV5-1 and TRBJ2-1): KAGVTQTPRYLIKTRGQQVTLSCSPISGHRSVSWYQQTPGQGLQFLFEYFSETQRNKGNFPGRFSGRQFSNSRSEMNVSTLELGDSALYLCASTLTRALYNEQFFGPGTRLTVL.

This clonotype occurred many times. This chain connects TRBV6-1 to TRBJ2-7, with D possibly matching TRBD1 (6 bases). The CDR3 is 16 amino acids. With 8 bases removed from V and 0 bases from J, the gap between germline ends came to 20 bases. The germline gives CDR1 MNHNS, CDR2 SASEGT. The CDR3 coding sequence is TGTGCCAGCGGGGGCACGGCCGGCCTAAACTCCTACGAGCAGTACTTC. Its translation: CASGGTAGLNSYEQYF.